This TCR beta chain originates from a study of Tregs in tolerant kidney transplant recipients. The study, taken as a whole, reports: No direct test of biological reproducibility was done here. Findings come from small patient numbers and require larger validation. Activated donor B cell expansion appeared to reveal the most relevant donor-specific TCRbeta repertoire.

Concerning this clone: Its matching antigen is unknown.

Sequenced by immunoSEQ multiplex PCR; TCRdb stores in-frame clones only, minus some. The sample lists 45,000 or so clones, roughly nine tenths occurring once. Recipients received nonmyeloablative bone marrow transplants from related graft donors, with transient mixed chimerism. CD4+CD25+CD127- Tregs, CD4+CD25- non-Tregs, CD4 and CD8 cells were sorted. Germline-derived CDR1 and CDR2 are SGHVS and FNYEAQ. This CDR3 contains 17 residues. Trimming took 2 bases from V and 6 from J, leaving 20 bases between them. The source material was CD8+ T cells from blood (PBMCs), sampled 12 months after the transplant. This receptor was identified in a human patient who received a combined kidney and bone marrow transplant. Some T cells here may be from the graft donor. The genes are TRBV7-6 and TRBJ2-1, with D tentatively TRBD2 (7 bases). The CDR3 DNA is TGTGCCAGCAGCTTACCCATGGGGGGAGGGGGATCCAATGAGCAGTTCTTC. Residues: CASSLPMGGGGSNEQFF. Drawing the rest from reference TRBV7-6 and TRBJ2-1, the complete variable domain is GAGVSQSPRYKVTKRGQDVALRCDPISGHVSLYWYRQALGQGPEFLTYFNYEAQQDKSGLPNDRFSAERPEGSISTLTIQRTEQRDSAMYRCASSLPMGGGGSNEQFFGPGTRLTVL.